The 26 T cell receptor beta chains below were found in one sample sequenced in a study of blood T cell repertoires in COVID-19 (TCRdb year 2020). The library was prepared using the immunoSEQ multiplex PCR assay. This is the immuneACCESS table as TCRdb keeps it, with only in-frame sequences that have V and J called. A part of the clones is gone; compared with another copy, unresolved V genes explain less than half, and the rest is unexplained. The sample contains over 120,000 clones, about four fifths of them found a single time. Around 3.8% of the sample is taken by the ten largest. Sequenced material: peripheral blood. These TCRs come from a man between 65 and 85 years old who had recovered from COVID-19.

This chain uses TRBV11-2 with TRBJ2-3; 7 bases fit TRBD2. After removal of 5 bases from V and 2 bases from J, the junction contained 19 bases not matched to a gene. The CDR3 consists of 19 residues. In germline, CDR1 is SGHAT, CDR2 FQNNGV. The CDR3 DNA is TGTGCCAGCAGCCACCCCACCGCGAGACTAGCCTATATCACAGATACGCAGTATTTT. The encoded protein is CASSHPTARLAYITDTQYF.

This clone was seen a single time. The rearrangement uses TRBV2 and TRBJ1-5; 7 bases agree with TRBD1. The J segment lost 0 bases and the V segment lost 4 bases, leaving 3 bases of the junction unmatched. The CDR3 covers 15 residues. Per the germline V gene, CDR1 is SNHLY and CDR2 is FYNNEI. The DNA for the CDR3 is TGTGCCAGCAGTGTGGGACAGACTAGCAATCAGCCCCAGCATTTT. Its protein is CASSVGQTSNQPQHF.

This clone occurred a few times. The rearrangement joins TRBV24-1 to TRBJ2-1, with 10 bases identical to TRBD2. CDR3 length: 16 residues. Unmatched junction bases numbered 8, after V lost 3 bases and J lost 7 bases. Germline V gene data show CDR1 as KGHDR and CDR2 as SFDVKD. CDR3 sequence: CATSDRAASGRNEQFF. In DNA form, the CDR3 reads TGTGCCACCAGTGATCGGGCGGCTAGCGGGAGAAATGAGCAGTTCTTC.

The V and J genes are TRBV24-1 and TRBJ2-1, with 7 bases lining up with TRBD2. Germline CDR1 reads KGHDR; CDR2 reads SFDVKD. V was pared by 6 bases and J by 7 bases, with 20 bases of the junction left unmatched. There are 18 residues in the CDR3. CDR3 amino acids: CATSPGGSGGSLSNEQFF. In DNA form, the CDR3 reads TGTGCCACCAGTCCGGGCGGATCGGGCGGGAGTTTATCGAATGAGCAGTTCTTC.

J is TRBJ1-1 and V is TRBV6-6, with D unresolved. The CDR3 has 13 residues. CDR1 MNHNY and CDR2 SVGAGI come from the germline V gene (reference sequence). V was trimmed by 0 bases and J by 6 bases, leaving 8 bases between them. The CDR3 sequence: CASSYSRTSEAFF. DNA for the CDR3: TGTGCCAGCAGTTACTCACGAACTTCTGAAGCTTTCTTT.

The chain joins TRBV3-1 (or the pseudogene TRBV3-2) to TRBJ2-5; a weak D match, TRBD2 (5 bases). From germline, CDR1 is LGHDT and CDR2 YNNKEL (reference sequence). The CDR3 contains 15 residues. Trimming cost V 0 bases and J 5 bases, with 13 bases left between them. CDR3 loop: CASSQEFGVAETQYF. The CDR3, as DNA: TGTGCCAGCAGCCAAGAGTTTGGGGTAGCGGAGACCCAGTACTTC.

The DNA for the CDR3 is TGCGCCAGCAGCCAAGATTCGGGAATACTTCGGGGTGAGCAGTTCTTC. Amino acid sequence: CASSQDSGILRGEQFF. The chain uses TRBV4-1 and TRBJ2-1, with a weak D call TRBD2 (5 bases). The CDR3 is made up of 16 amino acids. CDR1 is MGHRA, CDR2 YSYEKL, per germline. Trimming removed 0 bases from V and 9 bases from J, with 18 bases in between.

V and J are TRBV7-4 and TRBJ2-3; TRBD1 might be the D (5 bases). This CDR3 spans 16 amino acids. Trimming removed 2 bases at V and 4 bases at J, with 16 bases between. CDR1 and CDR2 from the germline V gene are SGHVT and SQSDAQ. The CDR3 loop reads CASSLIVGRVPDTQYF. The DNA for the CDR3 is TGTGCCAGCAGCTTAATCGTTGGCAGGGTGCCAGATACGCAGTATTTT. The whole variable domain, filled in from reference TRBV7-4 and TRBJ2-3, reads GAGVSQSPRYKVAKRGRDVALRCDSISGHVTLYWYRQTLGQGSEVLTYSQSDAQRDKSGRPSGRFSAERPERSVSTLKIQRTEQGDSAVYLCASSLIVGRVPDTQYFGPGTRLTVL.

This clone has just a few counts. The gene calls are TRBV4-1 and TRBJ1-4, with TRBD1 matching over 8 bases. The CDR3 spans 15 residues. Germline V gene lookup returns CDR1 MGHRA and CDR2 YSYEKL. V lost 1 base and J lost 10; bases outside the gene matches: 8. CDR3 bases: TGCGCCAGCAGCCAAGCGACAGGGGATCTTGGAAAACTGTTTTTT. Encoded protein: CASSQATGDLGKLFF.

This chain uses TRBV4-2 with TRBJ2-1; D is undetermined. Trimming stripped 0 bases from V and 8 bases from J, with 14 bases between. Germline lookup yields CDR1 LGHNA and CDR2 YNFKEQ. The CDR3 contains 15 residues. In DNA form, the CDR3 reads TGTGCCAGCAGCCAAGATCCTACGATAGCTTATGAGCAGTTCTTC. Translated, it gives CASSQDPTIAYEQFF.

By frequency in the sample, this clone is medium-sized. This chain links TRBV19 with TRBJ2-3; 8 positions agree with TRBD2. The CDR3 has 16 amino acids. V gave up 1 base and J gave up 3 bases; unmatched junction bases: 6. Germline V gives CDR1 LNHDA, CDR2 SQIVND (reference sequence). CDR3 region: CASSIGAGATTDTQYF. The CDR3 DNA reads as TGTGCCAGTAGTATAGGAGCGGGAGCCACGACAGATACGCAGTATTTT.

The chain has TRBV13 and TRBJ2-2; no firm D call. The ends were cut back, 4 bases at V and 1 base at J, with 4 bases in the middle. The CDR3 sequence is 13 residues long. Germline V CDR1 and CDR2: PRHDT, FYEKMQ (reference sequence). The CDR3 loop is CASSSGNTGELFF. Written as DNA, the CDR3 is TGTGCCAGCAGCTCGGGGAACACCGGGGAGCTGTTTTTT.

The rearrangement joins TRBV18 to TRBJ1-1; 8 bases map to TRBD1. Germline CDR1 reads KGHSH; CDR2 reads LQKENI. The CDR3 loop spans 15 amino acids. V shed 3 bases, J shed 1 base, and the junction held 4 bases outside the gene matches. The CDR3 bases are TGTGCCAGCTCACCGGGACAGGAGAGGAACACTGAAGCTTTCTTT. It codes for CASSPGQERNTEAFF.

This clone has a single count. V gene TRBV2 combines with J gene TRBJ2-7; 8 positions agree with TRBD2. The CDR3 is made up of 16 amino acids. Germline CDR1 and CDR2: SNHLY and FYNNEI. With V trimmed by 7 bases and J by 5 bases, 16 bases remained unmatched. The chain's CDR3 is CASIRASGAGVHEQYF. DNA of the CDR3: TGTGCCAGCATCCGAGCATCTGGAGCGGGAGTCCACGAGCAGTACTTC.

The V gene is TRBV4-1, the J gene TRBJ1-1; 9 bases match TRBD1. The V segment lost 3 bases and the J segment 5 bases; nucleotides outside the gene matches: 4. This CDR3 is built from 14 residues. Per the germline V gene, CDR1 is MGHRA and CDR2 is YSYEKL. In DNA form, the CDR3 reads TGCGCCAGCAGCCATCGGACAGGGGCGACTGAAGCTTTCTTT. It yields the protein CASSHRTGATEAFF.

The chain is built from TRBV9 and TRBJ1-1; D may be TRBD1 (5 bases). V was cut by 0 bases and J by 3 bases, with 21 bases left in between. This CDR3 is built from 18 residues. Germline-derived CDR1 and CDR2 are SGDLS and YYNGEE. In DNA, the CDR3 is TGTGCCAGCAGCGTAGCCCCGGCCCCCCAGGGCGGAGACACTGAAGCTTTCTTT. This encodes CASSVAPAPQGGDTEAFF. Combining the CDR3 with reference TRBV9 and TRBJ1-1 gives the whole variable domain DSGVTQTPKHLITATGQRVTLRCSPRSGDLSVYWYQQSLDQGLQFLIQYYNGEERAKGNILERFSAQQFPDLHSELNLSSLELGDSALYFCASSVAPAPQGGDTEAFFGQGTRLTVV.

This CDR3 is CASSSGLAGVNEQFF. Here the CDR3 DNA reads TGTGCCAGCAGCTCAGGACTAGCGGGAGTGAATGAGCAGTTCTTC. This chain joins TRBV13 and TRBJ2-1; TRBD2 aligns across 13 bases. V was clipped by 4 bases and J by 7 bases; unmatched bases: 4. Germline loops: CDR1 PRHDT, CDR2 FYEKMQ (reference sequence). This CDR3 is 15 amino acids long.

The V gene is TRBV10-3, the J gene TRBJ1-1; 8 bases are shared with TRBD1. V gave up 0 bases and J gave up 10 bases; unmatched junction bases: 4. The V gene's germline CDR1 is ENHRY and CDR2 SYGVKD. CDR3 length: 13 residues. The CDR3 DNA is TGTGCCATCAGTGAGTCGGACAGGGCTGGAGCTTTCTTT. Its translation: CAISESDRAGAFF.

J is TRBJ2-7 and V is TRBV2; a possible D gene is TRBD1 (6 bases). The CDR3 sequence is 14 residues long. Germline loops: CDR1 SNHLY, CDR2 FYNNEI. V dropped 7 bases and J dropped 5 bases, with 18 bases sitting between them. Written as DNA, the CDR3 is TGTGCCAGCAAAGGGGGAGTAAGTGGGGACGAGCAGTACTTC. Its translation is CASKGGVSGDEQYF.

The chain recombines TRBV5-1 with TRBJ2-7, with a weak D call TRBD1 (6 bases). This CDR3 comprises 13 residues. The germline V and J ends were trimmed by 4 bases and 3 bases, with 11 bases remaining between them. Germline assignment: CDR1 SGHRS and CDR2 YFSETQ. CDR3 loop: CASSLWTDYEQYF. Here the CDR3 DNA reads TGCGCCAGCAGCCTGTGGACAGACTACGAGCAGTACTTC. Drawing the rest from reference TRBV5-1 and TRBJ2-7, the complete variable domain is KAGVTQTPRYLIKTRGQQVTLSCSPISGHRSVSWYQQTPGQGLQFLFEYFSETQRNKGNFPGRFSGRQFSNSRSEMNVSTLELGDSALYLCASSLWTDYEQYFGPGTRLTVT.

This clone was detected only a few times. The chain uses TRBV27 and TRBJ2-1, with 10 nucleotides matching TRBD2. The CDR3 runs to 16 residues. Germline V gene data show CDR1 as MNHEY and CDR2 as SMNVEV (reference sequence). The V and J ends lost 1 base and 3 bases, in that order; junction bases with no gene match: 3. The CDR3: CASSLLTSGIYNEQFF. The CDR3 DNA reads TGTGCCAGCAGTTTATTAACTAGCGGGATCTACAATGAGCAGTTCTTC.

This CDR3 is CASSYRGYNEQFF. Written as DNA, the CDR3 is TGTGCCAGCAGCTACAGGGGTTACAATGAGCAGTTCTTC. The V and J genes are TRBV7-9 and TRBJ2-1; 7 bases line up with TRBD1. This CDR3 has 13 residues. Germline V gene data show CDR1 as SEHNR and CDR2 as FQNEAQ (reference sequence). V lost 4 bases and J lost 4; bases outside the gene matches: 1.

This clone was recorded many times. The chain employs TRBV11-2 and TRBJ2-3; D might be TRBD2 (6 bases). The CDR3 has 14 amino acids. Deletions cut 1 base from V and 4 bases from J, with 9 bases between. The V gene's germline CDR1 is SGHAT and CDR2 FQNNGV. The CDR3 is CASSLAGVPDTQYF. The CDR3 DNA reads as TGTGCCAGCAGCTTAGCGGGAGTTCCAGATACGCAGTATTTT.

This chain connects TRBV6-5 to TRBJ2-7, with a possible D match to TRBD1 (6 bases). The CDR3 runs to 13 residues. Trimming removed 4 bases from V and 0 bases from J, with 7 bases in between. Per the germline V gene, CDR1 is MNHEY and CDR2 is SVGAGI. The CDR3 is CASSWDTSYEQYF. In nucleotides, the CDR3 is TGTGCCAGCAGTTGGGACACCTCCTACGAGCAGTACTTC.

CDR3 residues: CASSPRATYYEQYF. The CDR3 region has the DNA TGTGCCAGCAGCCCGAGGGCCACCTACTACGAGCAGTACTTC. The chain uses TRBV7-9 and TRBJ2-7; D is possibly TRBD2 (5 bases). The CDR3 runs to 14 residues. Trimming left V 5 bases short and J 3 bases short, with 14 bases between. The V gene's germline CDR1 is SEHNR and CDR2 FQNEAQ (reference sequence).

The CDR3 DNA follows: TGTGCCAGTAGTATTGGGGTGGGAGGGCACGAGCAGTACTTC. Residues: CASSIGVGGHEQYF. This chain joins TRBV19 and TRBJ2-7; TRBD2 agrees at 7 bases. The germline V gene has CDR1 LNHDA and CDR2 SQIVND (reference sequence). The CDR3 is 14 residues long. V dropped 3 bases and J dropped 5; count of bases not matched to a gene: 7.